Below, 20 T cell receptor beta chains from the same sample are listed, as sequenced in a study of T cell changes during pregnancy in multiple sclerosis. Using immunoSEQ multiplex PCR, the repertoire was profiled, and TCRdb retains in-frame clones only, with some absent. The sample contains about 53,000 clones, nearly 90% of which appear only once. The sample in question was peripheral blood, obtained after pregnancy. The receptors were gathered from a female donor in good health, enrolled as a control in a pregnancy study.

The V and J genes are TRBV27 and TRBJ2-4; D unresolved. Trimming removed 3 bases at V and 3 bases at J, with 15 bases between. From germline, CDR1 is MNHEY and CDR2 SMNVEV (reference sequence). This CDR3 has 16 residues. CDR3 protein: CASSFPRVILKNIQYF. The CDR3 DNA reads TGTGCCAGCAGTTTCCCCCGGGTGATCCTCAAAAACATTCAGTACTTC.

The rearrangement uses TRBV5-4 and TRBJ2-1; 8 bases align to TRBD2. The germline V gene encodes CDR1 SGHNT and CDR2 YYREEE (reference sequence). Unmatched junction bases numbered 4, after V lost 2 bases and J lost 3 bases. There are 15 residues in the CDR3. The CDR3 is CASSLKRESYNEQFF. The CDR3, as DNA: TGTGCCAGCAGCTTAAAGCGGGAGAGCTACAATGAGCAGTTCTTC.

This sequence joins TRBV25-1 and TRBJ2-1; 8 bases fit TRBD2. The germline V gene encodes CDR1 MGHDK and CDR2 SYGVNS. The trim removed 8 bases at V and 0 bases at J, leaving 6 bases unmatched. This CDR3 comprises 15 residues. The chain's CDR3 is CASRPLAGSYNEQFF. The CDR3 region has the DNA TGTGCCAGCCGACCTCTAGCGGGCTCCTACAATGAGCAGTTCTTC.

V is TRBV6-1 and J is TRBJ1-2; no firm D call. Trimming cost V 2 bases and J 4 bases, with 14 bases left between them. The germline V gene encodes CDR1 MNHNS and CDR2 SASEGT. This CDR3 spans 15 amino acids. CDR3 bases: TGTGCCAGCAGTGAAAGTCCTGGCCCTAGCTATGGCTACACCTTC. This codes for CASSESPGPSYGYTF.

This chain uses TRBV10-2 with TRBJ2-7, with 12 bases lining up with TRBD2. Germline lookup yields CDR1 WSHSY and CDR2 SAAADI. The CDR3 length is 14 residues. Trimming removed 2 bases from V and 6 bases from J; junction bases left unmatched: 2. The CDR3 spells CASSETSGRSEQYF. The CDR3, as DNA: TGCGCCAGCAGTGAGACTAGCGGGAGGAGCGAGCAGTACTTC.

This chain joins TRBV9 and TRBJ2-7; D might be TRBD2 (7 bases). The V end lost 4 bases, the J end lost 4 bases, and 24 bases lay between the germline ends. The CDR3 sequence is 17 residues long. Germline-derived CDR1 and CDR2 are SGDLS and YYNGEE. For the CDR3, the DNA is TGTGCCAGCAGCCCCTCAGGTGGGGGGGACATGGGGTACGAGCAGTACTTC. Amino acids: CASSPSGGGDMGYEQYF.

The genes are TRBV4-1 and TRBJ1-2, with 9 bases fitting TRBD1. V shed 0 bases, J shed 6 bases, and the junction held 5 bases outside the gene matches. There are 15 residues in the CDR3. In germline, CDR1 is MGHRA, CDR2 YSYEKL. CDR3 loop: CASSQEGTGWNGYTF. The CDR3 nucleotides read TGCGCCAGCAGCCAAGAGGGGACAGGGTGGAATGGCTACACCTTC.

The count of this clone is one. The chain is built from TRBV6-5 and TRBJ2-1; TRBD1 aligns across 9 bases. Germline CDR1 and CDR2: MNHEY and SVGAGI. CDR3 length: 14 residues. Germline trimming cut 5 bases from V and 4 bases from J; bases unmatched to any gene: 3. The CDR3 DNA sequence: TGTGCCAGCAGTCGGGACAGGGTTTACAATGAGCAGTTCTTC. Its protein product is CASSRDRVYNEQFF.

The V and J genes are TRBV15 and TRBJ1-2, with 7 bases identical to TRBD1. CDR1 is LNHNV, CDR2 YYDKDF, per germline (reference sequence). There are 14 residues in the CDR3. Trimming removed 1 base from V and 7 bases from J; junction bases left unmatched: 6. The CDR3 here is CATSRARDSRGYTF. CDR3 nucleotide sequence: TGTGCCACCAGCAGAGCCCGGGACAGCCGTGGCTACACCTTC.

This chain links TRBV7-3 with TRBJ2-3; 9 bases are a match to TRBD2. J gave up 0 bases and V 5 bases, and 18 bases lay outside the gene matches. The CDR3 extends over 20 amino acids. Germline V gives CDR1 SGHTA, CDR2 FQGTGA. CDR3 nucleotide sequence: TGTGCCAGCAGCAGCAACGCGCGGGGGGGCTCTTCCTTTAGCACAGATACGCAGTATTTT. Translation gives CASSSNARGGSSFSTDTQYF.

The CDR3 reads CASSASFETSSPLHF. The DNA of the CDR3 is TGTGCCAGCAGTGCCTCCTTTGAAACTAGTTCACCCCTCCACTTT. The chain is built from TRBV6-4 and TRBJ1-6; D ambiguous. Germline-derived CDR1 and CDR2 are MRHNA and SNTAGT. The CDR3 is 15 residues long. Trimming shortened V by 4 bases and J by 9 bases, and 16 bases separated the two germline ends.

In this sample, this clone turned up once. J is TRBJ1-4 and V is TRBV19; maybe TRBD1 (6 bases). The V gene lost 6 bases and the J gene lost 4 bases, with 12 bases spanning the gap. CDR3 size: 14 residues. Per the germline V gene, CDR1 is LNHDA and CDR2 is SQIVND (reference sequence). The CDR3 reads CASRRRGGNEKLFF. CDR3 in DNA: TGTGCCAGTAGAAGAAGGGGGGGTAATGAAAAACTGTTTTTT.

This clone was observed a single time. V is TRBV7-6 and J is TRBJ1-5; 8 bases are a match to TRBD1. The length of the CDR3 is 14 residues. CDR1 is SGHVS and CDR2 is FNYEAQ in the germline V gene. V was pared by 1 base and J by 4 bases, with 0 bases of the junction left unmatched. This CDR3 reads CASSLGTGNQPQHF. CDR3 nucleotide sequence: TGTGCCAGCAGCTTAGGGACAGGGAATCAGCCCCAGCATTTT.

The rearrangement links TRBV7-3 to TRBJ2-5; 7 nucleotides match TRBD2. V shed 1 base and J 4 bases; nucleotides not matched to a gene: 6. The CDR3 loop spans 15 amino acids. CDR1 and CDR2 (germline): SGHTA, FQGTGA. CDR3: CASSLSSGVLETQYF. CDR3 nucleotide sequence: TGTGCCAGCAGCTTAAGCAGCGGGGTTTTAGAGACCCAGTACTTC.

The chain joins TRBV7-9 to TRBJ2-7; 8 bases are shared with TRBD2. The CDR3 extends over 14 amino acids. The germline V gene has CDR1 SEHNR and CDR2 FQNEAQ (reference sequence). Trimming took 5 bases from V and 5 from J; bases not matched to a gene: 8. In DNA, the CDR3 is TGTGCCAGCAGCCAGGAGCGGGGGAAGGACGAGCAGTACTTC. Translation gives CASSQERGKDEQYF.

The rearrangement uses TRBV2 and TRBJ2-1, with TRBD2 as a possible D gene (6 bases). Germline lookup yields CDR1 SNHLY and CDR2 FYNNEI. Trimming pared 3 bases from V and 3 bases from J, leaving 21 bases between. This CDR3 region has 18 residues. The CDR3 nucleotides read TGTGCCAGCAGTGAGAGGACTAATACCCCCGGCCTCTACAATGAGCAGTTCTTC. Its translation: CASSERTNTPGLYNEQFF.

The chain carries TRBV7-9 and TRBJ1-5; TRBD1 might be the D (5 bases). The ends were cut back, 4 bases at V and 0 bases at J, with 7 bases in the middle. Germline values: CDR1 SEHNR, CDR2 FQNEAQ (reference sequence). The CDR3 consists of 14 residues. CDR3 DNA sequence: TGTGCCAGCAGCTCCCAGGGTAGCAATCAGCCCCAGCATTTT. Amino acids: CASSSQGSNQPQHF. The variable domain in full, with the rest retrieved from reference TRBV7-9 and TRBJ1-5, is DTGVSQNPRHKITKRGQNVTFRCDPISEHNRLYWYRQTLGQGPEFLTYFQNEAQLEKSRLLSDRFSAERPKGSFSTLEIQRTEQGDSAMYLCASSSQGSNQPQHFGDGTRLSIL.

This clone came up a few times. The genes are TRBV5-4 and TRBJ2-2, with TRBD2 as a possible D gene (7 bases). Germline V gives CDR1 SGHNT, CDR2 YYREEE (reference sequence). The CDR3 length is 15 residues. V dropped 4 bases and J dropped 0 bases, with 10 bases sitting between them. As DNA, the CDR3 is TGTGCCAGCAGCCGCGGGGGCCCGAACACCGGGGAGCTGTTTTTT. Amino acid sequence: CASSRGGPNTGELFF.

The chain joins TRBV6-1 to TRBJ2-5, with 9 bases fitting TRBD2. The CDR3 runs to 15 residues. The junction had 7 bases not matched to a gene; V was cut back by 2 bases and J by 6 bases. Germline values: CDR1 MNHNS, CDR2 SASEGT. The CDR3 region has the DNA TGTGCCAGCAGTGAAAAGGCGGGAGGGGCGCAGACCCAGTACTTC. Translation gives CASSEKAGGAQTQYF.

The rearrangement uses TRBV10-3 and TRBJ1-2, with D hard to call. Trimming took 4 bases from V and 2 from J, leaving 11 bases between them. Germline CDR1 reads ENHRY; CDR2 reads SYGVKD. This CDR3 contains 14 residues. The chain's CDR3 is CAISGGEPNYGYTF. The CDR3 DNA reads TGTGCCATCAGTGGAGGAGAACCCAACTATGGCTACACCTTC.